This T cell receptor (beta chain) is from a study of T cells expressing NK-cell markers. Across the whole study: Cells sorted as CD3+CD56+NKG2C+, CD3+CD56+NKG2C- and CD3+CD56-NKG2C+ T cells supplied the TCR beta repertoires.

Whole-study results and caveats: These clonotypes additionally ranked first within the CD3+CD56-NKG2C+ fraction of a few donors.

Germline CDR1 is ENHRY and CDR2 is SYGVKD. The CDR3 consists of 15 residues. Notes on this clonotype: The antigen is undetermined.

Reanalyzing the 5' RACE reads, TCRdb keeps one entry per CDR3 protein, without DNA. Recorded for this sample: 350,000 to 450,000 distinct CDR3 sequences. The source is a man between 18 and 69 years old in good health. V usage is TRBV10-3 and J usage is TRBJ1-5; the D call from TCRdb, TRBD1, cannot be confirmed without DNA. The source material was blood T cells: a sorted CD56 or NKG2C T cell subset, CD4+ or CD8+ T cells, or bulk PBMC T cells (not recorded which). The CDR3 is CATTAGQTSNQPQHF.